These T cell receptor beta chains were read from a single sample in a study of T cell responses to AZD1222 COVID-19 vaccine. The method was immunoSEQ multiplex PCR; TCRdb's version includes in-frame clones alone and lacks a portion of them. The sample comprises roughly 120,000 clones, 70% to 90% of which are singletons, and approximately 8.8% rests with the top ten. Sequences were derived from peripheral blood, sampled on day 0 of AZD1222 vaccination. These receptors were collected from an adult in good health. Each CDR3 is given with its conserved first and last residue. D genes are given only for firm matches. Size values are once, few and many counts, or a class for expanded clones, and some rows have none.

D	J	V	size	DNA	CDR3
NA	TRBJ1-1	TRBV2	NA	TGTGCCAGCAGTTCTCTCGGGCTAATAGCTTTCTTT	CASSSLGLIAFF
TRBD2	TRBJ2-2	TRBV7-9	NA	TGTGCCAGCCAGCGGGGCGCCGGGGAGCTGTTTTTT	CASQRGAGELFF
TRBD1	TRBJ1-4	TRBV19	NA	TGTGCCAGTAGTATAAATCAGGGGGCGGGAGAAAAACTGTTTTTT	CASSINQGAGEKLFF
NA	TRBJ1-1	TRBV2	NA	TGTGCCAGCAGTGAAGTACCGGTAAAGACTGAAGCTTTCTTT	CASSEVPVKTEAFF
NA	TRBJ1-5	TRBV14	few	TGTGCCAGCAGCGCGGGGGCGGGTGGACAGCCCCAGCATTTT	CASSAGAGGQPQHF
NA	TRBJ1-4	TRBV5-5	NA	TGTGCCAGCAGTAACAGGCCATTAAATGAAAAACTGTTTTTT	CASSNRPLNEKLFF
NA	TRBJ1-5	TRBV18	NA	TGTGCCAGCTCATCGGGGGGTAGGGATCAGCCCCAGCATTTT	CASSSGGRDQPQHF
TRBD2	TRBJ2-7	TRBV6-5	NA	TGTGCCAGCAGCAGCGGGGGTCTACCCTACGAGCAGTACTTC	CASSSGGLPYEQYF
NA	TRBJ2-2	TRBV19	NA	TGTGCCAGTACCCTACTTAGAGACACCGGGGAGCTGTTTTTT	CASTLLRDTGELFF
NA	TRBJ1-1	TRBV19	NA	TGTGCCAGTAGTCCCCAGGCCGGGGAGCTCACTGAAGCTTTCTTT	CASSPQAGELTEAFF
NA	TRBJ1-1	TRBV3-1/TRBV3-2	NA	TGTGCCAGCAGCCAACCAGGGACCCCCACTGAAGCTTTCTTT	CASSQPGTPTEAFF
TRBD1	TRBJ1-1	TRBV12-3/TRBV12-4	NA	TGTGCCAGCAGTTACTACAGGGGCACTGAAGCTTTCTTT	CASSYYRGTEAFF
NA	TRBJ2-3	TRBV5-4	NA	TGTGCCAGCAGCTTGTGGCGGACGACAGATACGCAGTATTTT	CASSLWRTTDTQYF
TRBD2	TRBJ2-3	TRBV24-1	NA	TGTGCCACCAGTGATTGGGCAGCGGGGAGCACAGATACGCAGTATTTT	CATSDWAAGSTDTQYF
NA	TRBJ1-2	TRBV28	NA	TGTGCCAGCAGAGACACCCTCTATGGCTACACCTTC	CASRDTLYGYTF
TRBD1	TRBJ2-7	TRBV4-1	NA	TGCGCCAGCAGCCAAGAGGGTGGGACAGGGTACGAGCAGTACTTC	CASSQEGGTGYEQYF
NA	TRBJ2-7	TRBV3-1/TRBV3-2	NA	TGTGCCAGCAGTCTCGACGGGGGATATTACGAGCAGTACTTC	CASSLDGGYYEQYF
NA	TRBJ1-5	TRBV7-6	NA	TGTGCCAGCAGCGCCGGTCCAGGGAGCAATCAGCCCCAGCATTTT	CASSAGPGSNQPQHF
NA	TRBJ1-2	TRBV9	once	TGTGCCAGCAGCGTAATTTCCGCATCTATCGATGGCTACACCTTC	CASSVISASIDGYTF
NA	TRBJ1-1	TRBV6-2/TRBV6-3	NA	TGTGCCAGCAGTCGAGGGCCCCTGAACACTGAAGCTTTCTTT	CASSRGPLNTEAFF
NA	TRBJ2-7	TRBV11-3	NA	TGTGCCAGCAGCTCAATTTCCTACGAGCAGTACTTC	CASSSISYEQYF
TRBD1	TRBJ2-7	TRBV5-4	NA	TGTGCCAGCAGCCTCGCCCGCGGGGGACAGGGGGTTGTGTACGAGCAGTACTTC	CASSLARGGQGVVYEQYF
TRBD1	TRBJ2-1	TRBV7-2	NA	TGTGCCAGCAGCCCCGACCGGGACAGGGGAGGGGTGTTCTTC	CASSPDRDRGGVFF
NA	TRBJ1-5	TRBV2	NA	TGTGCCAGCAGTGTTGGACAGCCCCAGCATTTT	CASSVGQPQHF
TRBD1	TRBJ2-7	TRBV6-5	NA	TGTGCCAGCAGATCCGGGACAGTTGCCTACGAGCAGTACTTC	CASRSGTVAYEQYF
NA	TRBJ1-3	TRBV11-3	NA	TGTGCCAGCAGCTTAGATACGATTGAAAACACCATATATTTT	CASSLDTIENTIYF
NA	TRBJ2-5	TRBV9	NA	TGTGCCAGCAGCGTGGAGGAGACCCAGTACTTC	CASSVEETQYF
TRBD2	TRBJ2-4	TRBV6-5	NA	TGTGCCAGCAGTTCCTTCGGGGGGGCCCGGGAAAACATTCAGTACTTC	CASSSFGGARENIQYF
NA	TRBJ1-5	TRBV27	NA	TGTGCCGTAACGGGGGGCCTCAATCAGCCCCAGCATTTT	CAVTGGLNQPQHF
NA	TRBJ1-6	TRBV15	NA	TGTGCCACCAGCAGAGGGGGGGATTCACCCCTCCACTTT	CATSRGGDSPLHF
NA	TRBJ2-2	TRBV4-1	NA	TGCGCCAGCAGCCAAGTCTTAAGGAACACCGGGGAGCTGTTTTTT	CASSQVLRNTGELFF
NA	TRBJ2-1	TRBV7-3	NA	TGTGCCAGCAGCCCTTCTAATAGACTGGTTTCGAATGAGCAGTTCTTC	CASSPSNRLVSNEQFF
NA	TRBJ2-7	TRBV9	NA	TGTGCCAGCAGCCCCGGAGTCGGACCCTACGAGCAGTACTTC	CASSPGVGPYEQYF
NA	TRBJ1-1	TRBV5-1	NA	TGCGCCAGCAGCTTCGCCCAGGAAGGGGCTGAAGCTTTCTTT	CASSFAQEGAEAFF
NA	TRBJ2-7	TRBV4-2	NA	TGTGCCAGCAGCCAAGCCACGTTCAGGGTCCACGAGCAGTACTTC	CASSQATFRVHEQYF
NA	TRBJ2-7	TRBV1	NA	TGCACCAGCAGCTATCAATTGCGGGGGGGCCATCACGAGCAGTACTTC	CTSSYQLRGGHHEQYF
TRBD2	TRBJ2-2	TRBV7-8	NA	TGTGCCAGCAGTAGTAGCCCAGCGGGGGGTTGGAACACCGGGGAGCTGTTTTTT	CASSSSPAGGWNTGELFF
NA	TRBJ2-5	TRBV7-2	NA	TGTGCCAGCAGCTTAGATGTTGAGACCCAGTACTTC	CASSLDVETQYF
TRBD1	TRBJ2-7	TRBV28	NA	TGTGCCAGCAGTTTATGGGCAGGGGGCACCTACGAGCAGTACTTC	CASSLWAGGTYEQYF
NA	TRBJ2-5	TRBV28	NA	TGTGCCAGCAGCATCGCAGGGGTTCAAGAGACCCAGTACTTC	CASSIAGVQETQYF
NA	TRBJ1-1	TRBV24-1	once	TGTGCCACCACGTCGGGTGTGAACACTGAAGCTTTCTTT	CATTSGVNTEAFF
NA	TRBJ1-1	TRBV19	NA	TGTGCCAGTAGTATAGACCAAAGGACACCGAACACTGAAGCTTTCTTT	CASSIDQRTPNTEAFF
TRBD1	TRBJ1-6	TRBV14	NA	TGTGCCAGCAGCCAAGCATGGACAGGGGGTTCACCCCTCCACTTT	CASSQAWTGGSPLHF
NA	TRBJ2-1	TRBV28	NA	TGTGCCAGCAGCTTCAGTCTAGCGAGGGACAATGAGCAGTTCTTC	CASSFSLARDNEQFF
TRBD1	TRBJ1-1	TRBV4-3	NA	TGCGCCAGCAGCCTGTCCCGGGACAGGAACACTGAAGCTTTCTTT	CASSLSRDRNTEAFF
NA	TRBJ1-1	TRBV5-1	NA	TGCGCCAGCAGCCCTAGACAGACCAGCTACACTGAAGCTTTCTTT	CASSPRQTSYTEAFF
NA	TRBJ1-3	TRBV19	NA	TGTGCCAGTAGTTCAGGGAAAACTGGAAACACCATATATTTT	CASSSGKTGNTIYF
TRBD1	TRBJ2-7	TRBV10-3	NA	TGTGCCATCAGTAACCGGGACAGCTCCTACGAGCAGTACTTC	CAISNRDSSYEQYF
NA	TRBJ2-3	TRBV6-5	few	TGTGCCAGCAGTTACTCAGGGACGGGGGCCCCAGATACGCAGTATTTT	CASSYSGTGAPDTQYF
NA	TRBJ1-2	TRBV5-6	few	TGTGCCAGCAGCCTGGACACCCATGGCTACACCTTC	CASSLDTHGYTF
TRBD1	TRBJ1-1	TRBV19	NA	TGTGCCAGTAGTCCCTTTCCACAGGGGAACATGAACACTGAAGCTTTCTTT	CASSPFPQGNMNTEAFF
TRBD1	TRBJ2-7	TRBV19	NA	TGTGCCAGTAGTATTTATTCCCCGGACAGGGGCTACGAGCAGTACTTC	CASSIYSPDRGYEQYF
NA	TRBJ1-1	TRBV5-4	NA	TGTGCCAGCATGACAGGCGGCGCTAGGAGGACTGAAGCTTTCTTT	CASMTGGARRTEAFF
NA	TRBJ2-2	TRBV3-1/TRBV3-2	NA	TGTGCCAGCAGCCAAGGTATGGGGGCGAACACCGGGGAGCTGTTTTTT	CASSQGMGANTGELFF